The source of this T cell receptor (beta chain) is a study of shared clonotypes between healthy human individuals. Germline V CDR1 and CDR2: SGHAT, FQDESV (reference sequence). Trimming took 2 bases from V and 2 from J, leaving 6 bases between them. This CDR3 spans 13 amino acids. TCRdb keeps only in-frame clones here, not all; method: immunoSEQ multiplex PCR. The sample has about 980,000 clones, approximately 80% seen once; the top ten hold over 1.3%. The TCR originated in a man between 18 and 29 years old in good health. The chain combines TRBV11-1 with TRBJ2-5; D unclear. Sequences were obtained from memory CD4+ T cells sorted from blood. Indicated subset: CD45RA-negative fraction. CDR3 loop: CASSLSQQETQYF. The CDR3 DNA follows: TGTGCCAGCAGCTTAAGTCAGCAAGAGACCCAGTACTTC. The complete variable domain, with remaining parts taken from reference TRBV11-1 and TRBJ2-5, reads EAEVAQSPRYKITEKSQAVAFWCDPISGHATLYWYRQILGQGPELLVQFQDESVVDDSQLPKDRFSAERLKGVDSTLKIQPAELGDSAMYLCASSLSQQETQYFGPGTRLLVL.